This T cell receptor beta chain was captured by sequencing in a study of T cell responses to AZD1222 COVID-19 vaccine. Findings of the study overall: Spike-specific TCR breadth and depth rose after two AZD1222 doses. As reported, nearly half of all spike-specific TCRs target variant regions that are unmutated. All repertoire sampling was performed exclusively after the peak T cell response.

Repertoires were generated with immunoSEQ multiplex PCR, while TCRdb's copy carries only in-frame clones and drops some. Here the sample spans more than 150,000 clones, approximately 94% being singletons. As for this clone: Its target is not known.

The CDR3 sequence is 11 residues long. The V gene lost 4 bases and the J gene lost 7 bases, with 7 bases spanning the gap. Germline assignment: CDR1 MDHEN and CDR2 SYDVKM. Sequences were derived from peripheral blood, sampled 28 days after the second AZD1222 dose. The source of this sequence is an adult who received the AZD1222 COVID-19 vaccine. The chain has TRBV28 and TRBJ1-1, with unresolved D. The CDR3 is CASSSPSEAFF. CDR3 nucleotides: TGTGCCAGCAGTTCCCCCAGTGAAGCTTTCTTT.